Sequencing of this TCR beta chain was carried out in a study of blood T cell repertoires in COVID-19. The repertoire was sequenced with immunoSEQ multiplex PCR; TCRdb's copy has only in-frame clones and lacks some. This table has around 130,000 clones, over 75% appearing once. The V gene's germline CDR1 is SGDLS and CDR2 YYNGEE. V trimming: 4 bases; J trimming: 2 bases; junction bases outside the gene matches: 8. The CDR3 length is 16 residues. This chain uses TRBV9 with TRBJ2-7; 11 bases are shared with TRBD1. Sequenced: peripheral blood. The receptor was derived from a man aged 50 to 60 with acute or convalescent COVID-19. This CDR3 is CASSPQAGQGAYEQYF. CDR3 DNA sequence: TGTGCCAGCAGCCCCCAGGCGGGACAGGGGGCCTACGAGCAGTACTTC.